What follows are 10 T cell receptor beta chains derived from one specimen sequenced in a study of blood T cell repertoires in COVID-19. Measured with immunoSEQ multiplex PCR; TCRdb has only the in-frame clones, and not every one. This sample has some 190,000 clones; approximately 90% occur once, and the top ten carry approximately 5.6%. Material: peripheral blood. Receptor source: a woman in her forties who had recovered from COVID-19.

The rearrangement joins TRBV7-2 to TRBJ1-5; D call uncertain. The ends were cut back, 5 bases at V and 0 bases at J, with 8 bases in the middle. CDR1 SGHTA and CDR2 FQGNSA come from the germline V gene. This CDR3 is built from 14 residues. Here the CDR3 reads CASSPQASNQPQHF. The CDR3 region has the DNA TGTGCCAGCAGCCCCCAAGCTAGCAATCAGCCCCAGCATTTT.

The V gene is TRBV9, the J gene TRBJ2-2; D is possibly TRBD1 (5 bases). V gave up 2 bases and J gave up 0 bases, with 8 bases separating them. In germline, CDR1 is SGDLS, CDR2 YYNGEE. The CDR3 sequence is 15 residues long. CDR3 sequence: CASSVQGSNTGELFF. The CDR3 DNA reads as TGTGCCAGCAGCGTCCAGGGTTCGAACACCGGGGAGCTGTTTTTT.

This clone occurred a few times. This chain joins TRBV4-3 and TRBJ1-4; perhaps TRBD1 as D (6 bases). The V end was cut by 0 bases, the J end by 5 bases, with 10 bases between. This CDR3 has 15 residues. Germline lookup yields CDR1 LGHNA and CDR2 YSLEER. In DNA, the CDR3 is TGCGCCAGCAGCCAAGATGGACAGACAAATGAAAAACTGTTTTTT. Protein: CASSQDGQTNEKLFF.

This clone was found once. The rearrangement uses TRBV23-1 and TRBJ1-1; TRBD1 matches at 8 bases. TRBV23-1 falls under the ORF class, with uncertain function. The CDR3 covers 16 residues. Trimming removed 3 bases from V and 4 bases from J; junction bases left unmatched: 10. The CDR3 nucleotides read TGCGCCAGCAGTCATTCTCCCCTGGACAGGGTCACTGAAGCTTTCTTT. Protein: CASSHSPLDRVTEAFF.

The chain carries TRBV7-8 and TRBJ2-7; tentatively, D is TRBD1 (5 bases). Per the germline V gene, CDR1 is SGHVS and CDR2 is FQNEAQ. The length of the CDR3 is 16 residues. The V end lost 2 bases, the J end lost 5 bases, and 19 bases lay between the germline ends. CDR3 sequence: CASSLNPSGNVDEQYF. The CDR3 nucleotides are TGTGCCAGCAGCTTAAATCCCTCAGGGAATGTCGACGAGCAGTACTTC.

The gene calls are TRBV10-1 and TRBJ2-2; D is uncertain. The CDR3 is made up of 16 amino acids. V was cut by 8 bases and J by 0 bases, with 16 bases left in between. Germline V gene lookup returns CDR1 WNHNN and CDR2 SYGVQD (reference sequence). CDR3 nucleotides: TGCGCCAGCCTCCCCGAGAGACATCCGAACACCGGGGAGCTGTTTTTT. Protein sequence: CASLPERHPNTGELFF.

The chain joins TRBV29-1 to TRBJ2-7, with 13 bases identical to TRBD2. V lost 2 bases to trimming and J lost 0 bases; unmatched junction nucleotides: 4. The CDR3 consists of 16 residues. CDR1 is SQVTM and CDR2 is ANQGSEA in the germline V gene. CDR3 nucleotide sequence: TGCAGCGTTGAAAGCGGACTAGCGGGAGACTCCTACGAGCAGTACTTC. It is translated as CSVESGLAGDSYEQYF.

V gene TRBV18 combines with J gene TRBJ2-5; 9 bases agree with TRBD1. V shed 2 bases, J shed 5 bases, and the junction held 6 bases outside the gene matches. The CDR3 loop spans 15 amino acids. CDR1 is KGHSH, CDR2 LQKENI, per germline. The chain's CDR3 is CASSPVTGQGETQYF. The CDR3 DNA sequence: TGTGCCAGCTCACCAGTGACAGGACAGGGGGAGACCCAGTACTTC.

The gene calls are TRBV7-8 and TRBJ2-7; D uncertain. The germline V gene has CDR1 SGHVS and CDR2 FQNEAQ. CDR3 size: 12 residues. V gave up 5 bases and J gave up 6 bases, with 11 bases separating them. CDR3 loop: CASSLQSLEQYF. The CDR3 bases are TGTGCCAGCAGCCTCCAAAGCCTCGAGCAGTACTTC.

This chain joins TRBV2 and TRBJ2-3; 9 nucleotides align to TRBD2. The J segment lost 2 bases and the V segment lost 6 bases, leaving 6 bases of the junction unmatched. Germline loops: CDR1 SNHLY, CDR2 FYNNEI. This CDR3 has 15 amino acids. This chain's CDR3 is CASRRLAEITDTQYF. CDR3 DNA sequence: TGTGCCAGCAGGCGACTAGCGGAGATCACAGATACGCAGTATTTT.